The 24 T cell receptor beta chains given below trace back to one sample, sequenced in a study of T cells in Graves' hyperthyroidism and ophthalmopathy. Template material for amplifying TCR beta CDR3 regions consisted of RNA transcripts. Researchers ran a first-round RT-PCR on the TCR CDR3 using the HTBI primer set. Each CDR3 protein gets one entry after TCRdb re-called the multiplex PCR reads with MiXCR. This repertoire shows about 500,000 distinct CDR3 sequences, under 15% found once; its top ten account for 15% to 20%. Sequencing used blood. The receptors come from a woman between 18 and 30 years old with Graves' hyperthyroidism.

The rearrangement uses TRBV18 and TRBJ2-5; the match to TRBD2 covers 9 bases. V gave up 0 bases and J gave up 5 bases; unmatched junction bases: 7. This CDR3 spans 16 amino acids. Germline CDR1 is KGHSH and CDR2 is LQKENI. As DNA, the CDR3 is TGTGCCAGCTCACCACCAGCGGGAGGTACGCACGAGACCCAGTACTTC. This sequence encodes CASSPPAGGTHETQYF.

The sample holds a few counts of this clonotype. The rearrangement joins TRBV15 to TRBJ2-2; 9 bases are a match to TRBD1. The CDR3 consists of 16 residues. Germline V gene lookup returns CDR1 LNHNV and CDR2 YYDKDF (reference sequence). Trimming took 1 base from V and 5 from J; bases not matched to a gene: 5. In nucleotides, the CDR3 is TGTGCCACCAGCAGAGCCGGGACAGGGCGGACCGGGGAGCTGTTTTTT. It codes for CATSRAGTGRTGELFF. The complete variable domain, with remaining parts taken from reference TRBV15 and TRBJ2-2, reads DAMVIQNPRYQVTQFGKPVTLSCSQTLNHNVMYWYQQKSSQAPKLLFHYYDKDFNNEADTPDNFQSRRPNTSFCFLDIRSPGLGDTAMYLCATSRAGTGRTGELFFGEGSRLTVL.

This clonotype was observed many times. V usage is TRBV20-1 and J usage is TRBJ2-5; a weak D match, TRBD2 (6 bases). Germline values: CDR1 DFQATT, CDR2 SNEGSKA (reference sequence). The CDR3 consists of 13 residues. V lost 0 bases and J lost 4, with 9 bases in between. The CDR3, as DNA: TGCAGTGCTAGAGACGGGAGTGGAGAGACCCAGTACTTC. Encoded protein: CSARDGSGETQYF.

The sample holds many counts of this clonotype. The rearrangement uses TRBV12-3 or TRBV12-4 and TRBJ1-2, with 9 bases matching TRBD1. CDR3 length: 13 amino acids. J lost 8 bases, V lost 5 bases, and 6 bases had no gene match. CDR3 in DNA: TGTGCCAGCAGTGAGAGGACAGGGGCCGGCTACACCTTC. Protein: CASSERTGAGYTF.

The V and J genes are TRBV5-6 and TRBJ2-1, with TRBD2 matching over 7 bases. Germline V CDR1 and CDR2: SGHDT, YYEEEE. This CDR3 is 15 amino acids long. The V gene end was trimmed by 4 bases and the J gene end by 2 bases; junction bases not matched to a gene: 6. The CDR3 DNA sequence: TGTGCCAGCAGCCCCGGCGGGAGTGCCTACAATGAGCAGTTCTTC. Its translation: CASSPGGSAYNEQFF. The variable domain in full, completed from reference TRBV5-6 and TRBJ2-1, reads DAGVTQSPTHLIKTRGQQVTLRCSPKSGHDTVSWYQQALGQGPQFIFQYYEEEERQRGNFPDRFSGHQFPNYSSELNVNALLLGDSALYLCASSPGGSAYNEQFFGPGTRLTVL.

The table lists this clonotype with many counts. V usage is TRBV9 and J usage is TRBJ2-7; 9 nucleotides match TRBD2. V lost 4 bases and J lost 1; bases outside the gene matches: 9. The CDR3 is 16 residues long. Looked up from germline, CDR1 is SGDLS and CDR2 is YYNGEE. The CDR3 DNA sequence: TGTGCCAGCAGCCCGCAAGCGGGAGGAGGATCCTACGAGCAGTACTTC. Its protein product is CASSPQAGGGSYEQYF.

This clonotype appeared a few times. The CDR3 loop reads CATSDFGGTHQGDVYNEQFF. CDR3 DNA sequence: TGTGCCACCAGTGATTTTGGGGGGACCCATCAAGGGGATGTTTACAATGAGCAGTTCTTC. The chain combines TRBV24-1 with TRBJ2-1, with a weak D call TRBD2 (6 bases). The V and J ends lost 1 base and 4 bases respectively, with 25 bases between them. Germline CDR1 is KGHDR and CDR2 is SFDVKD. CDR3 length equals 20 residues.

The DNA of the CDR3 is TGTGCCAGCAGCCCTCCCCCGGACGTAGGAAACACCATATATTTT. It specifies CASSPPPDVGNTIYF. The J gene is TRBJ1-3, the V gene TRBV9; D gene unclear. The V gene's germline CDR1 is SGDLS and CDR2 YYNGEE. The CDR3 contains 15 residues. Trimming removed 4 bases from V and 4 bases from J, with 15 bases in between. Combining the CDR3 with reference TRBV9 and TRBJ1-3 gives the whole variable domain DSGVTQTPKHLITATGQRVTLRCSPRSGDLSVYWYQQSLDQGLQFLIQYYNGEERAKGNILERFSAQQFPDLHSELNLSSLELGDSALYFCASSPPPDVGNTIYFGEGSWLTVV.

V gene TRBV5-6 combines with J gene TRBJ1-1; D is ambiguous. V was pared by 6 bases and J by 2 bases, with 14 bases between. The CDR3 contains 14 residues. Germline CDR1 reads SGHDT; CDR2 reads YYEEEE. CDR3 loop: CASTAGPGNTEAFF. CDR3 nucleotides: TGTGCCAGCACCGCGGGTCCCGGAAACACTGAAGCTTTCTTT.

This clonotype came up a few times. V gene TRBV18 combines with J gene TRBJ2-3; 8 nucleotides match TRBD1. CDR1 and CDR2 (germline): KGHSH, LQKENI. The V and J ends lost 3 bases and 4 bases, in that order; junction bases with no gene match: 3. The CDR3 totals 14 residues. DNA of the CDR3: TGTGCCAGCTCACCGGACAGGGTGGCAGATACGCAGTATTTT. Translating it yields CASSPDRVADTQYF.

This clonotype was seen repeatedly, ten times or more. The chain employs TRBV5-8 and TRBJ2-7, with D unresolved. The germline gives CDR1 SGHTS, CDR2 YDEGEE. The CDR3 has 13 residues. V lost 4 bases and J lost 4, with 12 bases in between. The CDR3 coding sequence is TGTGCCAGCAGCAAGGACGTTGGGTACGAGCAGTACGTC. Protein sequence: CASSKDVGYEQYV.

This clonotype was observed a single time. The CDR3 DNA reads TGTGCCAGCAGCGCTGCGGGGACAGGGCCTTATGGCTACACCTTC. This codes for CASSAAGTGPYGYTF. This chain uses TRBV9 with TRBJ1-2; 9 bases align to TRBD1. V lost 3 bases and J lost 5; bases outside the gene matches: 8. The CDR3 extends over 15 amino acids. Germline V lookup: CDR1 SGDLS, CDR2 YYNGEE.

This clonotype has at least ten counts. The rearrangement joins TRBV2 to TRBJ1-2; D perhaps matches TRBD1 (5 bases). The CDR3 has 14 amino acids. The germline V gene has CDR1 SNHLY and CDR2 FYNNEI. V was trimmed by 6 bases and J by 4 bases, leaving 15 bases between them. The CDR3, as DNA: TGTGCCAGCAGAACCCCCGGGACCACCTATGGCTACACCTTC. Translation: CASRTPGTTYGYTF.

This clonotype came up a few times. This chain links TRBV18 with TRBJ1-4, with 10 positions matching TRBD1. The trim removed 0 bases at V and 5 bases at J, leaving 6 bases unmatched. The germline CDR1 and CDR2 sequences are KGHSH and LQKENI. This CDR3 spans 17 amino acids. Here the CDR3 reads CASSPPGQGWLNEKLFF. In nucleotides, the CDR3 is TGTGCCAGCTCACCACCGGGACAGGGGTGGCTAAATGAAAAACTGTTTTTT.

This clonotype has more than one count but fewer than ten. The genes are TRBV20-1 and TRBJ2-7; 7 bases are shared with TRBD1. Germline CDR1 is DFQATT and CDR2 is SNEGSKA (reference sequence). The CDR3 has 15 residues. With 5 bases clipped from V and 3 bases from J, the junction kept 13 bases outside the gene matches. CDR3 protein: CSASGSTGEIYEQYF. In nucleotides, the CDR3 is TGCAGTGCTTCGGGCTCTACAGGGGAAATCTACGAGCAGTACTTC.

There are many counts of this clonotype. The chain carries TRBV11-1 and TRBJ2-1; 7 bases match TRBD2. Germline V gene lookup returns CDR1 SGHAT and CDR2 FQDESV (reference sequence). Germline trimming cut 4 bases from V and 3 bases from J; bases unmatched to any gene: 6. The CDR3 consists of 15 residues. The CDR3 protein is CASSWSAGDYNEQFF. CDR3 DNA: TGTGCCAGCAGCTGGTCCGCGGGAGACTACAATGAGCAGTTCTTC.

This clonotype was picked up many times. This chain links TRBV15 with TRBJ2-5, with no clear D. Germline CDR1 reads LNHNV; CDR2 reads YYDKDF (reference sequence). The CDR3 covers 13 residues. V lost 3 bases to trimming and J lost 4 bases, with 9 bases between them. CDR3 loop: CATSSGNGETQYF. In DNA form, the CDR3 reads TGTGCCACCAGCAGTGGAAACGGAGAGACCCAGTACTTC.

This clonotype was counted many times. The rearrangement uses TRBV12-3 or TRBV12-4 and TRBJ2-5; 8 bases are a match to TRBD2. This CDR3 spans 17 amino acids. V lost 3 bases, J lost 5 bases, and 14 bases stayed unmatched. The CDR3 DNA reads TGTGCCAGCAGTTTTCGTTTGGGGGCGGGAGGAGAGGAGACCCAGTACTTC. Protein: CASSFRLGAGGEETQYF.

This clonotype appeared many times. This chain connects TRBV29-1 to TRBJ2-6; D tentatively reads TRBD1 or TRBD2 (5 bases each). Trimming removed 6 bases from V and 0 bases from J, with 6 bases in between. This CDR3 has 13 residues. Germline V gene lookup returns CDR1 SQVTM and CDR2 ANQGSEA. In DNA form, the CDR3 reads TGCAGCGTCGGGACCTCTGGGGCCAACGTCCTGACTTTC. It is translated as CSVGTSGANVLTF. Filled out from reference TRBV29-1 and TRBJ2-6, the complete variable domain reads SAVISQKPSRDICQRGTSLTIQCQVDSQVTMMFWYRQQPGQSLTLIATANQGSEATYESGFVIDKFPISRPNLTFSTLTVSNMSPEDSSIYLCSVGTSGANVLTFGAGSRLTVL.

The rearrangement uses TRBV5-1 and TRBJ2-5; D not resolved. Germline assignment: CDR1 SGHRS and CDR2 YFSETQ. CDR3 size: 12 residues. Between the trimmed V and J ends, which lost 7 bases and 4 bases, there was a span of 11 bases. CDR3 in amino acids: CASGSVRETQYF. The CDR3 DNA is TGCGCCAGCGGGTCGGTCCGAGAGACCCAGTACTTC.

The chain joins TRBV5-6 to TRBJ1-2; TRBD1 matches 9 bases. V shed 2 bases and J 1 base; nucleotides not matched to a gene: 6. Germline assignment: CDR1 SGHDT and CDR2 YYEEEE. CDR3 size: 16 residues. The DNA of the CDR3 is TGTGCCAGCAGCTTCCGGGACAGGGCAATTAACTATGGCTACACCTTC. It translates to CASSFRDRAINYGYTF.

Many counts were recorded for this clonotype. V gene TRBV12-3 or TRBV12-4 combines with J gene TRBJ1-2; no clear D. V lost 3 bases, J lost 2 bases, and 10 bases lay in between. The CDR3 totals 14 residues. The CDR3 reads CASSFLAGNYGYTF. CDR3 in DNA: TGTGCCAGCAGTTTTCTCGCAGGAAACTATGGCTACACCTTC.

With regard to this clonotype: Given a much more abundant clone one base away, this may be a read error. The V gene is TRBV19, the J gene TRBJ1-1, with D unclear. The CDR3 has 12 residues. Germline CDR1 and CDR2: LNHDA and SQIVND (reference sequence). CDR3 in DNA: TGTGCCCGTAGTGACACAAACACTGAAGCTTTCTTT. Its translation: CARSDTNTEAFF.

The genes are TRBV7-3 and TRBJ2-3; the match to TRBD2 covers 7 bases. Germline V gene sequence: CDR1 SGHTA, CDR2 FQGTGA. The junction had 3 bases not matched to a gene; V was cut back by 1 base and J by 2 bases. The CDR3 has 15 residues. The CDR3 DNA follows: TGTGCCAGCAGCTTAAGTGGGAGGGCCACAGATACGCAGTATTTT. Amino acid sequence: CASSLSGRATDTQYF.